The 28 T cell receptor beta chains below were found in one sample sequenced in a study of CXCR3-negative and CXCR3-positive naive CD8 T cells. UMI labels and 5' RACE were used to prepare the TRB cDNA libraries. TCRdb re-called the 5' RACE reads; every CDR3 protein appears as one record, without DNA. Its table records roughly 86,000 distinct CDR3 sequences. Sequenced input: naive CXCR3- CD8+ T cells from blood. The subset: CD45RO-CCR7+CD27+CD95- naive CD8+ T cells lacking CXCR3 (TNR3-). These receptor sequences come from a human donor in good health. Some clones in this sample may be carry-over from other donors' samples.

The rearrangement joins TRBV11-3 to TRBJ2-1; TCRdb gives TRBD2 as the D gene, but with no DNA this cannot be confirmed. This CDR3 comprises 15 residues. The germline gives CDR1 SGHNT, CDR2 YENEEA. CDR3 protein: CASSLLTSGDNEQFF.

The chain combines TRBV20-1 with TRBJ2-7; the TCRdb call, TRBD1, lacks DNA for checking. The germline V gene encodes CDR1 DFQATT and CDR2 SNEGSKA (reference sequence). The CDR3 consists of 15 residues. CDR3 sequence reads: CSARDPDTRGHEQYF.

This chain connects TRBV5-1 to TRBJ2-3; TCRdb indicates TRBD2, and absent DNA this call remains unverified. The CDR3 loop spans 15 amino acids. Germline V CDR1 and CDR2: SGHRS, YFSETQ. The CDR3 protein is CASSLLLGLEDTQYF.

The chain combines TRBV12-3 or TRBV12-4 with TRBJ2-2; TCRdb outputs TRBD1, but without DNA this stays unchecked. This CDR3 comprises 14 residues. CDR3 sequence reads: CANSPPPDTGELFF.

This rearrangement joins TRBV27 to TRBJ1-4; TCRdb proposes TRBD1, but this gene call is untestable without DNA. This CDR3 has 17 residues. CDR1 MNHEY and CDR2 SMNVEV come from the germline V gene (reference sequence). The CDR3 protein is CASRALAGIDANEKLFF.

The CDR3 sequence: CASSRDPSPLEQYF. The chain has TRBV7-8 and TRBJ2-7; lacking DNA, the TRBD1 call made by TCRdb goes unchecked. CDR3 length: 14 residues. Per the germline V gene, CDR1 is SGHVS and CDR2 is FQNEAQ.

The chain employs TRBV27 and TRBJ2-6; TCRdb's D gene call, TRBD1, goes unchecked for lack of DNA. Germline lookup yields CDR1 MNHEY and CDR2 SMNVEV (reference sequence). This CDR3 has 17 residues. Here the CDR3 reads CASSPGEGASGANVLAF.

This chain's CDR3 is CSVASRGSTNYGYTF. The J gene is TRBJ1-2, the V gene TRBV29-1; TCRdb's D call of TRBD1 is untestable without DNA. CDR1 SQVTM and CDR2 ANQGSEA come from the germline V gene. This CDR3 is built from 15 residues.

The genes are TRBV7-2 and TRBJ2-7; the TCRdb D gene call, TRBD1, has no DNA to confirm it. Germline values: CDR1 SGHTA, CDR2 FQGNSA. The CDR3 spans 15 residues. This CDR3 is CASSQAGTSSYEQYF.

The V gene is TRBV7-9, the J gene TRBJ2-1; TCRdb outputs TRBD2, but without DNA this stays unchecked. Germline V gene lookup returns CDR1 SEHNR and CDR2 FQNEAQ (reference sequence). CDR3 length: 17 amino acids. The CDR3 sequence: CASSHGTSGEPYNEQFF. Using reference TRBV7-9 and TRBJ2-1 for the parts outside the CDR3, the full variable domain is DTGVSQNPRHKITKRGQNVTFRCDPISEHNRLYWYRQTLGQGPEFLTYFQNEAQLEKSRLLSDRFSAERPKGSFSTLEIQRTEQGDSAMYLCASSHGTSGEPYNEQFFGPGTRLTVL.

The chain recombines TRBV6-5 with TRBJ1-1. Germline V gene data show CDR1 as MNHEY and CDR2 as SVGAGI. This CDR3 is built from 12 residues. The CDR3 sequence is CASRQMNTEAFF.

V and J are TRBV7-9 and TRBJ2-1; TCRdb designates TRBD2, a call that cannot be tested without DNA. Germline-derived CDR1 and CDR2 are SEHNR and FQNEAQ (reference sequence). The CDR3 totals 15 residues. CDR3 sequence reads: CASSRWTSGTDEQFF.

This sequence joins TRBV20-1 and TRBJ1-1. The length of the CDR3 is 14 residues. From germline, CDR1 is DFQATT and CDR2 SNEGSKA (reference sequence). Here the CDR3 reads CSANRDGRYTEAFF.

The CDR3 loop is CASSSPGATEAFF. The chain is built from TRBV7-9 and TRBJ1-1; no DNA is available, so the TRBD1 call from TCRdb remains unchecked. CDR1 SEHNR and CDR2 FQNEAQ come from the germline V gene (reference sequence). The CDR3 extends over 13 amino acids.

This chain links TRBV6-5 with TRBJ2-2; the D call of TRBD2 rests on TCRdb alone, since no DNA is present to check it. The CDR3 is made up of 16 amino acids. Germline loops: CDR1 MNHEY, CDR2 SVGAGI. CDR3: CASTPGRGDYTGELFF.

V and J are TRBV23-1 and TRBJ1-5; TCRdb returns TRBD1, unconfirmable since there is no DNA. TRBV23-1 is marked as an open reading frame, function uncertain. The CDR3 contains 14 residues. CDR3 in amino acids: CATGRTAGNQPQHF.

V usage is TRBV6-5 and J usage is TRBJ1-2; there is no DNA to check the TCRdb D call of TRBD1. Germline CDR1 MNHEY, CDR2 SVGAGI. The CDR3 extends over 15 amino acids. This CDR3 reads CASSYLGTGDYGYTF.

J is TRBJ2-2 and V is TRBV7-2; TCRdb returns TRBD1, unconfirmable since there is no DNA. Germline V lookup: CDR1 SGHTA, CDR2 FQGNSA. The CDR3 is 20 residues long. This CDR3 reads CASSLRPPGQGAGNTGELFF.

The chain links TRBV4-1 to TRBJ1-1; TCRdb selects TRBD1, and the lack of DNA leaves this call unchecked. CDR3 length equals 16 residues. Germline V lookup: CDR1 MGHRA, CDR2 YSYEKL. The CDR3: CASSLQLRGWDTEAFF.

The rearrangement joins TRBV21-1 to TRBJ1-4; lacking DNA, the TRBD1 call made by TCRdb goes unchecked. TRBV21-1 is a known pseudogene. This CDR3 has 19 residues. The CDR3 loop reads CASSKDRVDRVRQEKNCFF.

The chain combines TRBV7-2 with TRBJ2-7. The CDR3 is made up of 14 amino acids. The germline V gene encodes CDR1 SGHTA and CDR2 FQGNSA. The CDR3: CASSLLAGTYEQYF. Complete variable domain (other parts from reference TRBV7-2 and TRBJ2-7): GAGVSQSPSNKVTEKGKDVELRCDPISGHTALYWYRQSLGQGLEFLIYFQGNSAPDKSGLPSDRFSAERTGGSVSTLTIQRTQQEDSAVYLCASSLLAGTYEQYFGPGTRLTVT.

The rearrangement joins TRBV7-6 to TRBJ1-2; TCRdb gives TRBD1 as the D gene, but with no DNA this cannot be confirmed. CDR1 and CDR2 (germline): SGHVS, FNYEAQ. This CDR3 region has 18 residues. CDR3 amino acids: CASSLAEQPGQGGYGYTF.

This chain links TRBV29-1 with TRBJ1-1. This CDR3 has 13 residues. Germline V gene sequence: CDR1 SQVTM, CDR2 ANQGSEA. This chain's CDR3 is CSVEKRGLNEAFF.

The CDR3 loop is CSVEGGPAEQYF. V and J are TRBV29-1 and TRBJ2-7; TCRdb outputs TRBD2, but without DNA this stays unchecked. The CDR3 is made up of 12 amino acids. CDR1 SQVTM and CDR2 ANQGSEA come from the germline V gene.

This chain uses TRBV29-1 with TRBJ1-1; the TCRdb call, TRBD1, lacks DNA for checking. Germline assignment: CDR1 SQVTM and CDR2 ANQGSEA. The CDR3 loop spans 17 amino acids. The CDR3 region is CSVEGIQGPHMNTEAFF.

The chain employs TRBV29-1 and TRBJ1-1; TCRdb selects TRBD1, and the lack of DNA leaves this call unchecked. Germline V gene sequence: CDR1 SQVTM, CDR2 ANQGSEA. The CDR3 is 13 residues long. The CDR3: CSVPVGGNTEAFF.

This rearrangement joins TRBV6-5 to TRBJ2-3; TCRdb's D gene call, TRBD1, goes unchecked for lack of DNA. The CDR3 consists of 15 residues. The germline V gene has CDR1 MNHEY and CDR2 SVGAGI. The CDR3 here is CASSPGGGATDTQYF.

V is TRBV6-5 and J is TRBJ2-7; lacking DNA, the TRBD1 call made by TCRdb goes unchecked. CDR3 length: 13 residues. Germline assignment: CDR1 MNHEY and CDR2 SVGAGI. CDR3 sequence: CASSWDSSYEQYF.